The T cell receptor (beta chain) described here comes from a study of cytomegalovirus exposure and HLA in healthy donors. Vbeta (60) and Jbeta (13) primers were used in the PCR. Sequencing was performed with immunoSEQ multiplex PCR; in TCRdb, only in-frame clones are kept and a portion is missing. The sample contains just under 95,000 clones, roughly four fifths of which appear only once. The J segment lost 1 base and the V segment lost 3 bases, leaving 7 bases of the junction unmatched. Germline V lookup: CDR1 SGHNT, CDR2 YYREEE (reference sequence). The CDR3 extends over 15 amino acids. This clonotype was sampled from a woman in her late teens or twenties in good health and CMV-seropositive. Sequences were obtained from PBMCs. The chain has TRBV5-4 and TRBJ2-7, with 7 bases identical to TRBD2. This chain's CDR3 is CASSYGGTLSYEQYF. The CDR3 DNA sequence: TGTGCCAGCAGCTACGGGGGGACCTTATCCTACGAGCAGTACTTC.